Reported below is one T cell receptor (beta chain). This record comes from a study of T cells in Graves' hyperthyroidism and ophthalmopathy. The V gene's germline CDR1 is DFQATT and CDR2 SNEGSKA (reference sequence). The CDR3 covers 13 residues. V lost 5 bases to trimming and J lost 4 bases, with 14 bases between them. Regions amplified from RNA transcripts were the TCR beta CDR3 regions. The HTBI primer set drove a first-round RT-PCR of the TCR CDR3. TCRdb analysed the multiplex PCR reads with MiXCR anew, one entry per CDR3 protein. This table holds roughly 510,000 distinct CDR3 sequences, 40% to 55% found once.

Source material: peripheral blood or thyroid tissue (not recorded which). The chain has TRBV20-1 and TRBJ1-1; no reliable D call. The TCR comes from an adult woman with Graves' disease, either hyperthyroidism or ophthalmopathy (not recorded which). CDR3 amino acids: CSAGRSSTTEAFF. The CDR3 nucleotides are TGCAGTGCTGGTCGCAGCAGCACCACTGAAGCTTTCTTT.